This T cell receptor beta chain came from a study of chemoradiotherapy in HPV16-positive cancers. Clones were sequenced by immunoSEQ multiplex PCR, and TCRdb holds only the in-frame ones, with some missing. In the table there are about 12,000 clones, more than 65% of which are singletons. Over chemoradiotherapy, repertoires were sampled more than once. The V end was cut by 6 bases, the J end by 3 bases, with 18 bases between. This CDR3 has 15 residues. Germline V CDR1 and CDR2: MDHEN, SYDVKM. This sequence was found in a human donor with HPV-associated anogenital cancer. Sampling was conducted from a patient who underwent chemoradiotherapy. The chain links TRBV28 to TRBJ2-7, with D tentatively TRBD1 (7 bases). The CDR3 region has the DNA TGTGCCAGCAGGCGGGGCCCGGGACAGAGCTACGAGCAGTACTTC. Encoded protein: CASRRGPGQSYEQYF.